This TCR beta chain was sequenced in a study of blood T cell repertoires in COVID-19 (dated by TCRdb to about 2020). For the study in its entirety: The collaborator samples originated in the United States, Italy and Spain and spanned the acute and convalescent phases of COVID-19. The prospective study material was composed of cDNA or gDNA derived from T cells, B-cell-depleted T cells, or PBMCs. Deeply sampled blood TCRbeta repertoires from subjects exposed to, actively infected with, or recovered from COVID-19 were included in the dataset. The repertoires were made available in a free public database intended to serve as a resource for research on the immune response to SARS-CoV-2. Samples came from the ongoing ImmuneRACE study (first 160 participants) plus 1,254 subjects from 6 global collaborators. Sample metadata almost always included a de-identified subject ID, COVID-19 status, age in years and sex. HLA class I and class II types, where available, came from metadata supplied by the sample provider rather than from assay-based typing. What the authors observed across the whole study: Clinical and demographic metadata were provided uncurated, with the amount varying by source and participant.

The CDR3 has 17 amino acids, counting the end cysteine and phenylalanine. Here the CDR3 DNA is all that survives: 51 bases in frame from base 1. V lost 4 bases and J lost 6 bases; the stretch between them is 23 bases long. Reading the germline V gene gives CDR1 LGHNA and CDR2 YNFKEQ. A remark on this clone: Its antigen is still unknown. Base qualities were left out, and no much larger clone turns up one base away.

The immunoSEQ Assay, a bias-controlled multiplex PCR, was used to amplify TCRbeta CDR3 regions from genomic DNA. The authors' pipeline ran thus. The number of nucleated cells in each sample was estimated by amplification of reference gene primers within the assay. Sequence reads were collapsed and filtered to measure the absolute abundance of every unique TCRbeta CDR3 rearrangement. For each sample, productive Simpson clonality was calculated as the square root of Simpson's diversity index across productive rearrangements. Entries here come from immuneACCESS through TCRdb and include only in-frame sequences with V and J called. Some clones fail to appear in such tables; in the studies checked, an unresolved V gene covers under half of the shortfall, and the cause of the remainder is unknown. V and J calls and clone size are those listed in that table; D and trimming were worked out from the DNA. Here the sample has 110,000 to 150,000 clones; around 81% occur a single time. The ten largest clones represent 7.5% to 9% of the sample.

Whole blood was collected in K2EDTA tubes by collaborating institutions according to the institutions' own protocols. For TCRbeta analysis, collaborators shipped samples in one of three forms: frozen whole blood, isolated PBMCs, or DNA extracted from either of those sample types. Sequenced sample: peripheral blood. The rearrangement joined TRBV4-2 to TRBJ2-3; the D gene is possibly TRBD2, with 6 bases matching. The source is a human donor in a cohort sampled during active COVID-19. The DNA sequence is given as TGTGCCAGCAGCCTCCCTACCGAACCGGCGGGACGCGATACGCAGTATTTT. Its amino acids are CASSLPTEPAGRDTQYF.